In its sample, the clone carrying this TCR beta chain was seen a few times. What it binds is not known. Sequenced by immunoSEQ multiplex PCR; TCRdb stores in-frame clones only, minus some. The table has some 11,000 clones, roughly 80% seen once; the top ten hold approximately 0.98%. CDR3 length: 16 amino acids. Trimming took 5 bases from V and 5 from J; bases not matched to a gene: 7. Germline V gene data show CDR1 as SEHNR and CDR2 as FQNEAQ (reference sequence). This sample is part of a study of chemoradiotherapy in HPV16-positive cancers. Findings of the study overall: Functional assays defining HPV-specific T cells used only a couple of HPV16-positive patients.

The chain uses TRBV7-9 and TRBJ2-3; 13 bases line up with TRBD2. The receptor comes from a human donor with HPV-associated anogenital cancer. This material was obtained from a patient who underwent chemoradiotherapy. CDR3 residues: CASSPTSGGAGDTQYF. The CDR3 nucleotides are TGTGCCAGCAGCCCTACTAGCGGGGGGGCTGGAGATACGCAGTATTTT.